This record looks at one T cell receptor beta chain sequence and its context. This clone was detected a few times. The antigen this receptor binds is unknown. No much larger clone is present one base from it, and per-base qualities are unavailable. This sample is drawn from a study of T cell responses to AZD1222 COVID-19 vaccine (TCRdb year 2021). In the study overall: Because spike-specific TCR depth and breadth did not differ between the two schedules, AZD1222 recipients who got a second dose at roughly 4 weeks were pooled with those who got a second dose at roughly 12 weeks. TCR sequencing covered fewer than 250 trial participants: around 210 given two doses of AZD1222 and about 26 given two doses of MenACWY control vaccine. Trial participants were enrolled by age into subgroups of 18-55, 56-69 and 70-plus years, and about 150, 27 and 61 TCR-sequenced participants, respectively, were included in these subgroups. Overall results and qualifications from the work: In the small 56-69-year group, the increase in depth fell short of significance, most likely because of low power. Participants were mostly white British and included more females than males, and it was suggested by the authors that clonal diversity may have been underestimated. Conclusions about previously exposed vaccinees were limited because only six AZD1222 recipients were SARS-CoV-2 seropositive at baseline. Vaccine-associated CD4 TCRs spanned the whole spike protein, with dominant responses in regions 160-218 and 743-854. Reportedly, close to half of the unique spike-specific TCRs recognized epitopes lying outside the regions that are mutated in the B.1.351 and B.1.1.7 variants. Because no samples from the day 14 peak response were available, repertoires could be characterized only after the peak T cell response. Spike-specific TCR breadth and depth rose significantly after two AZD1222 doses compared with day 0 and with MenACWY recipients.

V is trimmed back by 1 base and J by 6 bases, and the junction contains 5 bases that no gene match accounts for. The CDR3 goes from the cysteine to the phenylalanine over 15 residues. Left in the record is the CDR3 DNA by itself, 45 bases read in frame from the first base. Based on the germline V gene (reference sequence), the CDR1 and CDR2 sequences are MNHEY and SMNVEV. Reading the label with the study, this specimen's time point is: baseline before first vaccination. Vaccinee samples came from UK trials COV001 and COV002, including a single-blind randomized controlled phase 2/3 trial of AZD1222 (ChAdOx1 nCoV-19) in healthy adults. Trial participant PBMC samples were collected at day 0 and day 28 after the second dose for TCRbeta chain sequencing. The CDR3 regions of human TCRbeta chains were subjected to immunosequencing. The study's own analysis went as follows. Repertoire TCRs were checked for matches against a reference library of SARS-CoV-2-specific TCRs that had been generated using the MIRA antigen-specificity platform. Breadth was defined as the fraction of unique TCRs that were SARS-CoV-2-associated. Depth was defined as the fraction of total T cells that were SARS-CoV-2-associated. Using the MIRA data, every spike-specific TCR was mapped to the spike region that the TCR reacted to and assigned to either a CD4 or a CD8 class. Log10-transformed breadth and depth values were compared by one-way ANOVA with Sidak's multiple comparisons tests. TCRdb retrieved this table from immuneACCESS and kept in-frame rearrangements only. Not all clones are present; in checked studies, unresolved V genes account for under half, and no reason is known for the remainder. Clone size and V and J calls were adopted from that table, with D and trimming inferred from the DNA. The sample contains roughly 120,000 clones, under 90% of them found a single time. The top ten constitute about 4.1% of the sample.

In this chain, TRBV27 is recombined with TRBJ1-4; 7 junctional bases match TRBD1. This TCR came from an adult in good health. The specimen comprised peripheral blood, sampled on day 0 of AZD1222 vaccination. CDR3 loop: CASSLYGRGDEKLFF. The base sequence is TGTGCCAGCAGTTTATACGGCAGGGGGGATGAAAAACTGTTTTTT. Extended through the reference TRBV27 and TRBJ1-4 proteins, this CDR3 yields the full variable domain: EAQVTQNPRYLITVTGKKLTVTCSQNMNHEYMSWYRQDPGLGLRQIYYSMNVEVTDKGDVPEGYKVSRKEKRNFPLILESPSPNQTSLYFCASSLYGRGDEKLFFGSGTQLSVL.